The clone carrying this T cell receptor beta chain was seen at least ten times. Antigen specificity is unknown. The data were obtained in a study of T-cell reconstitution after alpha-beta-depleted transplantation in children. The study's findings and limits: Some patients showed high day-60 TCRbeta diversity, which derived from surviving recipient T cells and thymic progenitors.

A library of TCRbeta sequences, prepared with unique molecular identifiers, was generated. TCRdb independently ran MiXCR on the PCR reads; one entry per CDR3 protein. The sample includes 670,000 or so distinct CDR3 sequences, over 10% of them seen just once. In germline, CDR1 is DFQATT, CDR2 SNEGSKA (reference sequence). This CDR3 is 15 amino acids long. V lost 5 bases and J lost 8; bases outside the gene matches: 8. Sequencing used PBMCs, obtained before TCRalphabeta/CD19-depleted stem cell transplant. This TCR was sampled from a girl aged 2-10 years with congenital amegakaryocytic thrombocytopenia, due to receive a stem cell transplant. The genes are TRBV20-1 and TRBJ2-1; 14 bases are shared with TRBD2. CDR3 residues: CSAWGLAGVRHEQFF. CDR3 sequence (DNA): TGCAGTGCTTGGGGACTAGCGGGAGTTCGCCATGAGCAGTTCTTC.